The 8 T cell receptor beta chains given below trace back to one sample, sequenced in a study of blood T cell repertoires in COVID-19. Generated by immunoSEQ multiplex PCR, the TCRdb table keeps only in-frame clones and is missing some. The sample has more than 100,000 clones, around 89% seen once. The sequencing sample was made of peripheral blood. The receptors shown here come from a man over 45 with active or convalescent COVID-19.

The sample holds a few counts of this clone. The CDR3 DNA sequence: TGTGCCAGCAGCCGACAGGTGAGGCCCTACGAGCAGTACTTC. Its translation: CASSRQVRPYEQYF. The chain joins TRBV27 to TRBJ2-7, with D tentatively TRBD1 (6 bases). Trimming took off 6 bases at V and 2 bases at J, with 14 bases between the two ends. Germline V gene sequence: CDR1 MNHEY, CDR2 SMNVEV (reference sequence). The CDR3 totals 14 residues.

This clone has more than one count but fewer than ten. The chain has TRBV5-6 and TRBJ2-5; D is ambiguous. CDR1 is SGHDT and CDR2 is YYEEEE in the germline V gene. Trimming cost V 0 bases and J 3 bases, with 9 bases left between them. This CDR3 is 14 amino acids long. Here the CDR3 DNA reads TGTGCCAGCAGCTTGGTGAGCGCGGAAGAGACCCAGTACTTC. Residues: CASSLVSAEETQYF.

The V call is TRBV30, the J call TRBJ2-7; 7 bases match TRBD2. V lost 3 bases and J lost 2; bases outside the gene matches: 10. There are 15 residues in the CDR3. The germline gives CDR1 GTSNPN, CDR2 SVGIG (reference sequence). CDR3 nucleotide sequence: TGTGCCTGGAGGGCTAGGCCTAGCGGAACCTACGAGCAGTACTTC. This codes for CAWRARPSGTYEQYF.

The chain has TRBV11-3 and TRBJ2-2; 12 bases match TRBD2. The CDR3 is 18 amino acids. From germline, CDR1 is SGHNT and CDR2 YENEEA. V lost 1 base and J lost 2; bases outside the gene matches: 5. In DNA form, the CDR3 reads TGTGCCAGCAGCTTAGGGACTAGCGGGGTATCCAACACCGGGGAGCTGTTTTTT. Protein product: CASSLGTSGVSNTGELFF.

V gene TRBV6-5 combines with J gene TRBJ2-4; 15 nucleotides match TRBD2. Germline values: CDR1 MNHEY, CDR2 SVGAGI. V dropped 5 bases and J dropped 10; count of bases not matched to a gene: 3. The length of the CDR3 is 14 residues. CDR3 sequence: CASSPGTSGGIQYF. The DNA for the CDR3 is TGTGCCAGCAGTCCAGGGACTAGCGGGGGGATTCAGTACTTC.

The V gene is TRBV3-1 (or the pseudogene TRBV3-2), the J gene TRBJ1-4, with 8 bases fitting TRBD1. Losses at the gene ends were 3 bases for V and 8 bases for J; bases not matched to a gene: 5. The CDR3 is 14 amino acids. Germline assignment: CDR1 LGHDT and CDR2 YNNKEL (reference sequence). CDR3 in DNA: TGTGCCAGCAGCCAGGGACAGGTACAAGAAAAACTGTTTTTT. Translating it yields CASSQGQVQEKLFF.

This clone was counted a single time. This chain joins TRBV7-8 and TRBJ1-2; D may be TRBD1 (6 bases). Looked up from germline, CDR1 is SGHVS and CDR2 is FQNEAQ. Trimming took off 1 base at V and 4 bases at J, with 13 bases between the two ends. The CDR3 spans 15 residues. DNA for the CDR3: TGTGCCAGCAGCTTAGAGGGGGGGGAAGGCTATGGCTACACCTTC. Translated: CASSLEGGEGYGYTF.

This rearrangement joins TRBV5-1 to TRBJ2-4; D might be TRBD1 (5 bases). CDR3 size: 13 residues. V was shortened by 0 bases and J by 4 bases, with 5 bases between the two germline ends. Germline CDR1 and CDR2: SGHRS and YFSETQ. The CDR3 DNA reads as TGCGCCAGCAGCTTGGGACAGAAAAACATTCAGTACTTC. This codes for CASSLGQKNIQYF.